A single T cell receptor (beta chain) is shown here with its context. Its cognate antigen is unknown. The CDR3 extends 3 residues past the end of the read, so its final part is completed from the germline J gene. HPV was found by MY09/MY11 PCR and dot-blot genotyping. These data belong to a study of T cells in women clearing cervical HPV infection. Study-level findings and limits: TRBV6-7 relative abundance averaged 0.11% in cases and approximately 0.15% in controls. CIN3+ cases had significantly higher TCR richness than controls; evenness did not differ. It is unknown whether associations predate infection; no effector/memory or HPV-specific sorting.

Germline values: CDR1 ENHRY, CDR2 SYGVKD. The CDR3 contains 14 residues. V was shortened by 6 bases and J by 2 bases, with 12 bases between the two germline ends. The protocol was immunoSEQ multiplex PCR, while the TCRdb copy is restricted to in-frame clones and leaves out a portion. This sample carries about 32,000 clones, with around 4% going to the ten biggest clones. The gene calls are TRBV10-3 and TRBJ2-3; D uncertain. The sample comprised blood buffy coat. This TCR came from a woman between 18 and 69 years old with a cervical HPV16 infection that either progressed to CIN3+ or cleared (not recorded which). The sequenced CDR3 bases are TGTGCCATCAGCATACAGAGGCCCACAGATACG. It encodes CAISIQRPTDT. The full CDR3 reads CAISIQRPTDTQYF.